The 29 T cell receptor beta chains reported below all come from one sample, sequenced in a study of cytomegalovirus exposure and HLA in healthy donors listed by TCRdb under 2017. Receptors were amplified or captured by the immunoSEQ multiplex PCR assay. A mixture of 60 forward primers for TCR Vbeta segments and 13 reverse primers for TCR Jbeta segments was used in the multiplex PCR. In TCRdb, the immuneACCESS table is reduced to in-frame sequences with V and J assigned. These tables do not hold every clone; where another copy was compared, an unresolved V gene accounts for under half, and the others remain unexplained. The sample table lists fewer than 130,000 clones, 65% of them with a count of one. The ten largest clones take up approximately 3.8% of the sample. Source material: PBMCs. Receptors were obtained from a man aged 25-45 years in good health and CMV-seropositive.

This clone was detected only a few times. One junction end does not reproduce the germline sequence, and a read error may be involved. The CDR3 DNA reads TGTGCCAGCAGTAAAAATGTAAATGAAAAACTGTTTTCTTTT. Its translation is CASSKNVNEKLFSF. This rearrangement joins TRBV27 to TRBJ1-4; no clear D gene. The CDR3 has 14 residues. Germline V CDR1 and CDR2: MNHEY, SMNVEV (reference sequence).

The chain couples TRBV9 to TRBJ2-1; D not resolved. CDR1 SGDLS and CDR2 YYNGEE come from the germline V gene. V was shortened by 4 bases and J by 8 bases, with 10 bases between the two germline ends. This CDR3 region has 12 residues. CDR3 sequence: CASSPSRYEQFF. Written as DNA, the CDR3 is TGTGCCAGCAGCCCCTCGCGGTATGAGCAGTTCTTC.

The chain couples TRBV6-6 to TRBJ2-2; 11 bases line up with TRBD2. The J segment lost 3 bases and the V segment lost 5 bases, leaving 5 bases of the junction unmatched. The CDR3 length is 16 residues. Germline CDR1 MNHNY, CDR2 SVGAGI (reference sequence). The CDR3 DNA reads TGTGCCAGCAGTCTCCGACTAGCGGGGTACACCGGGGAGCTGTTTTTT. It encodes CASSLRLAGYTGELFF.

There are a few counts of this clone. The J gene is TRBJ1-3, the V gene TRBV5-6; no definite D call. Germline CDR1 and CDR2: SGHDT and YYEEEE. The V end was cut by 5 bases, the J end by 4 bases, with 10 bases between. The CDR3 sequence is 13 residues long. CDR3: CASSLELGNTIYF. CDR3 nucleotides: TGTGCCAGCAGTTTAGAACTCGGAAACACCATATATTTT. Combining the CDR3 with reference TRBV5-6 and TRBJ1-3 gives the whole variable domain DAGVTQSPTHLIKTRGQQVTLRCSPKSGHDTVSWYQQALGQGPQFIFQYYEEEERQRGNFPDRFSGHQFPNYSSELNVNALLLGDSALYLCASSLELGNTIYFGEGSWLTVV.

The rearrangement joins TRBV10-3 to TRBJ1-2; 7 bases map to TRBD1. The CDR3 runs to 17 residues. Trimming at V came to 6 bases and at J to 6 bases, leaving 19 bases not matched to a gene. Germline V CDR1 and CDR2: ENHRY, SYGVKD. CDR3 loop: CAISQRDWDSLNDGYTF. The CDR3 nucleotides read TGTGCCATCAGCCAGAGAGATTGGGACAGCCTAAACGATGGCTACACCTTC.

The genes are TRBV27 and TRBJ2-3; D not certain. The CDR3 extends over 14 amino acids. Trimming stripped 5 bases from V and 1 base from J, with 10 bases between. The germline CDR1 and CDR2 sequences are MNHEY and SMNVEV (reference sequence). The CDR3 DNA follows: TGTGCCAGCAGTCTCCTAATACGCACAGATACGCAGTATTTT. Translated: CASSLLIRTDTQYF.

The genes are TRBV2 and TRBJ1-2, with D possibly being TRBD1 (5 bases). There are 13 residues in the CDR3. The germline gives CDR1 SNHLY, CDR2 FYNNEI. Trimming cost V 1 base and J 8 bases, with 11 bases left between them. In DNA, the CDR3 is TGTGCCAGCAGTGAAGAGGGGAGCGGGGGCTACACCTTC. Its translation: CASSEEGSGGYTF.

This clone has only one observation. V usage is TRBV5-1 and J usage is TRBJ2-4; 8 bases agree with TRBD2. The CDR3 length is 15 residues. The germline gives CDR1 SGHRS, CDR2 YFSETQ. V was clipped by 5 bases and J by 2 bases; unmatched bases: 6. DNA for the CDR3: TGCGCCAGCAGTTCGGGGGGGCTAACCAAAAACATTCAGTACTTC. Its protein is CASSSGGLTKNIQYF.

J is TRBJ2-7 and V is TRBV9; 7 nucleotides line up with TRBD1. Germline CDR1 is SGDLS and CDR2 is YYNGEE. V shed 9 bases and J 0 bases; nucleotides not matched to a gene: 6. The CDR3 is 13 residues long. CDR3 nucleotides: TGTGCCAACTTACAGGGGATCTCCTACGAGCAGTACTTC. It codes for CANLQGISYEQYF.

The V call is TRBV19, the J call TRBJ1-1; 7 positions agree with TRBD1. The V gene end was trimmed by 3 bases and the J gene end by 0 bases; junction bases not matched to a gene: 7. Germline values: CDR1 LNHDA, CDR2 SQIVND (reference sequence). The CDR3 loop spans 16 amino acids. CDR3 region: CASSMGQLHLNTEAFF. CDR3 DNA sequence: TGTGCCAGTAGTATGGGACAGCTTCATTTGAACACTGAAGCTTTCTTT. The complete variable domain, with remaining parts taken from reference TRBV19 and TRBJ1-1, reads DGGITQSPKYLFRKEGQNVTLSCEQNLNHDAMYWYRQDPGQGLRLIYYSQIVNDFQKGDIAEGYSVSREKKESFPLTVTSAQKNPTAFYLCASSMGQLHLNTEAFFGQGTRLTVV.

The V and J genes are TRBV5-4 and TRBJ1-2; D is perhaps TRBD1 (5 bases). The CDR3 spans 13 residues. Trimming shortened V by 4 bases and J by 8 bases, and 15 bases separated the two germline ends. CDR1 and CDR2 (germline): SGHNT, YYREEE (reference sequence). The CDR3 spells CASSAGTAVGYTF. Here the CDR3 DNA reads TGTGCCAGCAGCGCCGGGACTGCCGTCGGCTACACCTTC.

This rearrangement joins TRBV14 to TRBJ1-2; D gene uncertain. The CDR3 length is 15 residues. With 0 bases removed from V and 1 base from J, the gap between germline ends came to 9 bases. The V gene's germline CDR1 is SGHDN and CDR2 FVKESK. As DNA, the CDR3 is TGTGCCAGCAGCCAAGATTGGGCAGGTAACTATGGCTACACCTTC. It codes for CASSQDWAGNYGYTF.

The chain has TRBV6-1 and TRBJ2-7; 7 nucleotides agree with TRBD1. The CDR3 loop spans 12 amino acids. The germline V gene encodes CDR1 MNHNS and CDR2 SASEGT. With V trimmed by 8 bases and J by 2 bases, 3 bases remained unmatched. CDR3 coding DNA: TGTGCCAGCTTCGGGACAGCCTACGAGCAGTACTTC. Amino acid sequence: CASFGTAYEQYF.

The V gene is TRBV7-9, the J gene TRBJ2-2; D not resolved. Germline loops: CDR1 SEHNR, CDR2 FQNEAQ (reference sequence). The CDR3 is made up of 13 amino acids. V was pared by 8 bases and J by 0 bases, with 7 bases between. This CDR3 is CASGDSNTGELFF. CDR3 bases: TGTGCCAGCGGTGACTCGAACACCGGGGAGCTGTTTTTT. The complete variable domain, with remaining parts taken from reference TRBV7-9 and TRBJ2-2, reads DTGVSQNPRHKITKRGQNVTFRCDPISEHNRLYWYRQTLGQGPEFLTYFQNEAQLEKSRLLSDRFSAERPKGSFSTLEIQRTEQGDSAMYLCASGDSNTGELFFGEGSRLTVL.

This CDR3 is CAWREGGGTDTQYF. The CDR3 nucleotides are TGTGCCTGGAGAGAAGGAGGGGGCACAGATACGCAGTATTTT. V and J are TRBV30 and TRBJ2-3, with a weak D call TRBD2 (6 bases). This CDR3 is 14 amino acids long. Trimming cost V 3 bases and J 1 base, with 11 bases left between them. Germline lookup yields CDR1 GTSNPN and CDR2 SVGIG (reference sequence).

V is TRBV5-1 and J is TRBJ2-7; weak D call: TRBD2 (5 bases). Germline-derived CDR1 and CDR2 are SGHRS and YFSETQ. This CDR3 comprises 15 residues. Trimming took off 2 bases at V and 5 bases at J, with 17 bases between the two ends. The CDR3 region is CASSFFQAGRDEQYF. DNA for the CDR3: TGCGCCAGCAGCTTTTTTCAGGCGGGCAGAGACGAGCAGTACTTC.

The chain employs TRBV5-6 and TRBJ2-2, with 7 bases fitting TRBD1. Germline V gene lookup returns CDR1 SGHDT and CDR2 YYEEEE. The CDR3 has 15 amino acids. J gave up 2 bases and V 4 bases, and 5 bases lay outside the gene matches. This chain's CDR3 is CASSRGQFNTGELFF. CDR3 DNA sequence: TGTGCCAGCAGCCGGGGACAGTTCAACACCGGGGAGCTGTTTTTT.

A note on this clone: Additional DNA sequences in this sample encode the identical CDR3. The chain couples TRBV5-1 to TRBJ2-3; tentatively, D is TRBD2 (6 bases). The germline CDR1 and CDR2 sequences are SGHRS and YFSETQ. The CDR3 is 15 amino acids. Trimming shortened V by 0 bases and J by 3 bases, and 11 bases separated the two germline ends. The CDR3 DNA reads as TGCGCCAGCAGCTTGGGTGGGGGAGGTACAGATACGCAGTATTTT. Translation: CASSLGGGGTDTQYF. The full variable domain, in which reference TRBV5-1 and TRBJ2-3 provide the parts outside the CDR3, is KAGVTQTPRYLIKTRGQQVTLSCSPISGHRSVSWYQQTPGQGLQFLFEYFSETQRNKGNFPGRFSGRQFSNSRSEMNVSTLELGDSALYLCASSLGGGGTDTQYFGPGTRLTVL.

A single count supports this clone. The chain uses TRBV5-1 and TRBJ2-3; 7 nucleotides line up with TRBD2. The CDR3 length is 14 residues. Germline V lookup: CDR1 SGHRS, CDR2 YFSETQ. V lost 2 bases and J lost 1; bases outside the gene matches: 1. Here the CDR3 reads CASSFAGGTDTQYF. DNA for the CDR3: TGCGCCAGCAGCTTTGCGGGGGGCACAGATACGCAGTATTTT.

The V gene is TRBV5-6, the J gene TRBJ1-6, with D tentatively TRBD1 (5 bases). Germline CDR1 and CDR2: SGHDT and YYEEEE. The CDR3 contains 14 residues. Between the trimmed V and J ends, which lost 5 bases and 8 bases, there was a span of 14 bases. The CDR3 loop reads CASRHRQPYSPLHF. The CDR3 DNA is TGTGCCAGCAGACACAGGCAGCCCTATTCACCCCTCCACTTT.

The V gene is TRBV6-5, the J gene TRBJ2-1; 9 nucleotides match TRBD2. J gave up 7 bases and V 2 bases, and 9 bases lay outside the gene matches. Germline V lookup: CDR1 MNHEY, CDR2 SVGAGI. The CDR3 has 16 residues. CDR3 protein: CASSYMAGGLLNEQFF. CDR3 in DNA: TGTGCCAGCAGTTACATGGCGGGGGGGCTTTTAAATGAGCAGTTCTTC.

The chain has TRBV18 and TRBJ1-5; D unresolved. The CDR3 extends over 12 amino acids. Germline CDR1 KGHSH, CDR2 LQKENI. V lost 6 bases to trimming and J lost 2 bases, with 5 bases between them. This CDR3 is CASSGGNQPQHF. In DNA, the CDR3 is TGTGCCAGCTCCGGGGGCAATCAGCCCCAGCATTTT.

The rearrangement joins TRBV5-5 to TRBJ2-7; 10 bases are shared with TRBD1. Germline trimming cut 6 bases from V and 1 base from J; bases unmatched to any gene: 7. This CDR3 comprises 15 residues. Germline values: CDR1 SGHKS, CDR2 YYEKEE (reference sequence). The CDR3 reads CASTPGQGTSYEQYF. CDR3 DNA sequence: TGTGCCAGCACGCCGGGACAGGGGACGTCCTACGAGCAGTACTTC.

This clone was seen only once. V is TRBV9 and J is TRBJ2-3; 10 bases line up with TRBD2. This CDR3 comprises 18 residues. Germline CDR1 and CDR2: SGDLS and YYNGEE. V lost 3 bases, J lost 5 bases, and 15 bases stayed unmatched. Written as DNA, the CDR3 is TGTGCCAGCAGCGGACATTTAGCGGGGGGCCCCCAAGGAGATACGCAGTATTTT. It codes for CASSGHLAGGPQGDTQYF.

The V and J genes are TRBV5-6 and TRBJ1-2, with D hard to call. The CDR3 contains 13 residues. Per germline, CDR1 SGHDT and CDR2 YYEEEE. V was pared by 1 base and J by 3 bases, with 7 bases between. The CDR3 spells CASSLQRYYGYTF. The CDR3, as DNA: TGTGCCAGCAGCTTGCAACGGTACTATGGCTACACCTTC.

The gene calls are TRBV7-2 and TRBJ2-7, with D unclear. This CDR3 region has 14 residues. The ends were cut back, 2 bases at V and 2 bases at J, with 10 bases in the middle. In germline, CDR1 is SGHTA, CDR2 FQGNSA. CDR3 bases: TGTGCCAGCAGCTTAAGAGACGGAGCCTACGAGCAGTACTTC. This codes for CASSLRDGAYEQYF.

V gene TRBV7-9 combines with J gene TRBJ2-1; 14 nucleotides line up with TRBD2. The J segment lost 0 bases and the V segment lost 4 bases, leaving 8 bases of the junction unmatched. Germline lookup yields CDR1 SEHNR and CDR2 FQNEAQ (reference sequence). This CDR3 has 19 amino acids. The CDR3 region has the DNA TGTGCCAGCAGCTACTACGGGACTAGCGGGGGCAGCTCCTACAATGAGCAGTTCTTC. The encoded protein is CASSYYGTSGGSSYNEQFF.

Comments on this clone: Other nucleotide sequences in the sample specify the same CDR3. The V gene is TRBV5-1, the J gene TRBJ1-1; 7 bases are a match to TRBD1. Germline CDR1 SGHRS, CDR2 YFSETQ. The ends lost 2 bases at V and 3 bases at J; junction bases unmatched: 1. The CDR3 is 13 amino acids. The CDR3 here is CASSFTGDTEAFF. The CDR3 DNA sequence: TGCGCCAGCAGCTTTACAGGGGACACTGAAGCTTTCTTT. Filled out from reference TRBV5-1 and TRBJ1-1, the complete variable domain reads KAGVTQTPRYLIKTRGQQVTLSCSPISGHRSVSWYQQTPGQGLQFLFEYFSETQRNKGNFPGRFSGRQFSNSRSEMNVSTLELGDSALYLCASSFTGDTEAFFGQGTRLTVV.

In this sample, this clone turned up a few times. The V call is TRBV7-8, the J call TRBJ2-3; D perhaps matches TRBD2 (5 bases). This CDR3 has 16 residues. Germline CDR1 and CDR2: SGHVS and FQNEAQ. Trimming took 6 bases from V and 0 from J, leaving 16 bases between them. The DNA of the CDR3 is TGTGCCAGCAGTTATGACTATTTAGGTAGCACAGATACGCAGTATTTT. Protein sequence: CASSYDYLGSTDTQYF. Based on the CDR3 plus reference TRBV7-8 and TRBJ2-3, the full variable domain is GAGVSQSPRYKVAKRGQDVALRCDPISGHVSLFWYQQALGQGPEFLTYFQNEAQLDKSGLPSDRFFAERPEGSVSTLKIQRTQQEDSAVYLCASSYDYLGSTDTQYFGPGTRLTVL.